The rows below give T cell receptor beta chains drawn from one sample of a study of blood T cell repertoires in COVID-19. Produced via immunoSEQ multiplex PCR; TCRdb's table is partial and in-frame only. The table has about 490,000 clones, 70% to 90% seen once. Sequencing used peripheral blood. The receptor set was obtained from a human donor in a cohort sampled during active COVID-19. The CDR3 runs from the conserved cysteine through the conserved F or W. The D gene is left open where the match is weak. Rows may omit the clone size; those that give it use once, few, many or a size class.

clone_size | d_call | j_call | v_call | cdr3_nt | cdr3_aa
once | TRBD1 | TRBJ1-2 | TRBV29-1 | TGCAGCGTTCGCACAGGGGGCCGGTATGGCTACACCTTC | CSVRTGGRYGYTF
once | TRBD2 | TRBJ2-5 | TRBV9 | TGTGCCAGCAGCTTCCGGACTAGCGAAGAGACCCAGTACTTC | CASSFRTSEETQYF
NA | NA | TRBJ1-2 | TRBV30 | TGTGCCTGGAGTGTCAGGGTTGATGGCTACACCTTC | CAWSVRVDGYTF
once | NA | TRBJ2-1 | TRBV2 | TGTGCCAGCATATATTGGGGGCCGCCATATGAGCAGTTCTTC | CASIYWGPPYEQFF
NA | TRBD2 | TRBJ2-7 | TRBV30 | TGTGCCTGGAGTCCCTACGTTCAGACTAGCGGGAGTTCACACGAGCAGTACTTC | CAWSPYVQTSGSSHEQYF
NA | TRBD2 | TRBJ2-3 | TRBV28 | TGTGCCAGCAGTCTCCCGGGACTAGCGGGACCAACAGATACGCAGTATTTT | CASSLPGLAGPTDTQYF
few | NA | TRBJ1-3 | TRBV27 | TGTGCCAGCAGACTAGGATCTGGAAACACCATATATTTT | CASRLGSGNTIYF
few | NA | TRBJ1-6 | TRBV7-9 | TGTGCCAGCAGCCCTCTCGCCCAGTCTCCCCACTTT | CASSPLAQSPHF
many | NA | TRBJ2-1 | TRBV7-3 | TGTGCCAGCAGCTTAAGGCCCCTAGAAACCGGTGAGCAGTTCTTC | CASSLRPLETGEQFF
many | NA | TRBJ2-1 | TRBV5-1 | TGCGCCAGCAGCCAGGGGACTATCCCAAACAATGAGCAGTTCTTC | CASSQGTIPNNEQFF
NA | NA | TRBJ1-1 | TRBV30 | TGTGCCTGGAGTGTAGGAGGGAACACTGAAGCTTTCTTT | CAWSVGGNTEAFF
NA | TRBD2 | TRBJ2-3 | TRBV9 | TGTGCCAGCAGCCCAGGACTAGCCCCAGATACGCAGTATTTT | CASSPGLAPDTQYF
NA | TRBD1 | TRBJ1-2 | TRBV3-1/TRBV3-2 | TGTGCCAGCAGCCACGATGACAGGGGCCCACCCACCTTC | CASSHDDRGPPTF
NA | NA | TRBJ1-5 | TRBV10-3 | TGTGCCTCCCAACCGACATTTAGCAATCAGCCCCAGCATTTT | CASQPTFSNQPQHF
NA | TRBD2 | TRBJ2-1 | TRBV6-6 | TGTGCCAGCAGTTACGAACTAGCGGGAGTGGAGCAGTTCTTC | CASSYELAGVEQFF
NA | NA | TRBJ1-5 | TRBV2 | TGTGCCAGCACCATGGCCAGGGCAGGCCAGCCCCAGCATTTT | CASTMARAGQPQHF
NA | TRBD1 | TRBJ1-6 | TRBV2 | TGTGCCAGCAGGGAGGGACAGGGGAATGGTTTCTATAATTCACCCCTCCACTTT | CASREGQGNGFYNSPLHF
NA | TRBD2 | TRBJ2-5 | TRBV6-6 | TGTGCCAGCAATCGGGGGGTTAGCGGGACGGGCCATGAGACCCAGTACTTC | CASNRGVSGTGHETQYF
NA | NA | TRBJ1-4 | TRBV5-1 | TGCGCCAGCAGCCTTGGGGCAGCTGAAAAACTGTTTTTT | CASSLGAAEKLFF
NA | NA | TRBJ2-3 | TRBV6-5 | TGTGCCAGCAGCGGTCGAGGGAACACAGATACGCAGTATTTT | CASSGRGNTDTQYF
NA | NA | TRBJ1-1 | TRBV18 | TGTGCCAGCTCACCTCTACTAGAGTGGATCACTGAAGCTTTCTTT | CASSPLLEWITEAFF
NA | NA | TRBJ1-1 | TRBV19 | TGTGCCAGTAGTAGACCCGCAGGGGAGCACACTGAAGCTTTCTTT | CASSRPAGEHTEAFF
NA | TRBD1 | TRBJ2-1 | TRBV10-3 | TGTGCCATCAGGGGGACAGGGGCGAGAGGTGAGCAGTTCTTC | CAIRGTGARGEQFF
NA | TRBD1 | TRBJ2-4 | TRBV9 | TGTGCCAGCAGCGTCTTCGGACAGGGGGGAAACATTCAGTACTTC | CASSVFGQGGNIQYF
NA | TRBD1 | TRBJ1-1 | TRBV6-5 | TGTGCCAGCAGTTACCCAGGGGGCCGAGTAGCTTTCTTT | CASSYPGGRVAFF
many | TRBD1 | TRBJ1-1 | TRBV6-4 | TGTGCCAGCAGCCGGACAGGGGTGATGAACACTGAAGCTTTCTTT | CASSRTGVMNTEAFF
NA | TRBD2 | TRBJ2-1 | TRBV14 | TGTGCCAGCAGACCGAAGGCGGGACTAGCGGGATACAATGAGCAGTTCTTC | CASRPKAGLAGYNEQFF
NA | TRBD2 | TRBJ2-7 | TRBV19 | TGTGCCAGTAGTGGGCGGACTAGCGGGACCTACGAGCAGTACTTC | CASSGRTSGTYEQYF